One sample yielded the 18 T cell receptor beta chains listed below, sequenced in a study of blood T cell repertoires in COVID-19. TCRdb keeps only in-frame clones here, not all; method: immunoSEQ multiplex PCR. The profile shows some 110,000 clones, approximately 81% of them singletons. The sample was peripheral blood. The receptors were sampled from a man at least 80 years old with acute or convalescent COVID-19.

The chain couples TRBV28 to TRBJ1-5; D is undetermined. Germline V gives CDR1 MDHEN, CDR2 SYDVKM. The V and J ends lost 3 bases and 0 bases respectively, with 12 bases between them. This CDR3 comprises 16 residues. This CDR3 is CASSLLLQYSNQPQHF. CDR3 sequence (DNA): TGTGCCAGCAGTTTGCTGCTCCAGTATAGCAATCAGCCCCAGCATTTT.

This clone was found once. CDR3 DNA sequence: TGTGCCAGCAGTTGGTTAGCGGAGCTACGAAGCAATGAGCAGTTCTTC. Protein sequence: CASSWLAELRSNEQFF. The rearrangement links TRBV27 to TRBJ2-1; D possibly corresponds to TRBD2 (6 bases). CDR1 is MNHEY and CDR2 is SMNVEV in the germline V gene (reference sequence). The CDR3 has 16 amino acids. V was cut by 4 bases and J by 6 bases, with 19 bases left in between.

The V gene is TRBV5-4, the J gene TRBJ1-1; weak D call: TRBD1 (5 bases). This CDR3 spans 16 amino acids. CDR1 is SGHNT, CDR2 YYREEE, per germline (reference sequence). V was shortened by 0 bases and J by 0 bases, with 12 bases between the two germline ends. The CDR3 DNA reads TGTGCCAGCAGCTTGGGGGCGGGACGGATGAACACTGAAGCTTTCTTT. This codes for CASSLGAGRMNTEAFF.

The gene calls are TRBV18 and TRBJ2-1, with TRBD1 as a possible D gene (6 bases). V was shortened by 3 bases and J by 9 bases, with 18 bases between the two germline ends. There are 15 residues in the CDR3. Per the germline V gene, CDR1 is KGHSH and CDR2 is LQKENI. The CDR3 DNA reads TGTGCCAGCTCACCCCCTACCCGTAGACAGGCTGAGCAGTTCTTC. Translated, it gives CASSPPTRRQAEQFF.

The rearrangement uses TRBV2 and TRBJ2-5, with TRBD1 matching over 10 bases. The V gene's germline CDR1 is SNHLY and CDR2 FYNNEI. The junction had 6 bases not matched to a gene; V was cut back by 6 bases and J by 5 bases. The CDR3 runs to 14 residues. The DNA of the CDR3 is TGTGCCAGCAGCCGGGACAGGGGTGTGGAGACCCAGTACTTC. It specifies CASSRDRGVETQYF.

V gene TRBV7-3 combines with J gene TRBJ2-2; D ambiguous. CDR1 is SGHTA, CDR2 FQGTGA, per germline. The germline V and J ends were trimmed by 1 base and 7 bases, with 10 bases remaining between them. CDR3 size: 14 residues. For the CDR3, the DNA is TGTGCCAGCAGCTTAAGGGCTACCTACGGGGAGCTGTTTTTT. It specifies CASSLRATYGELFF. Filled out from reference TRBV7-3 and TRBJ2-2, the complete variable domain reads GAGVSQTPSNKVTEKGKYVELRCDPISGHTALYWYRQSLGQGPEFLIYFQGTGAADDSGLPNDRFFAVRPEGSVSTLKIQRTERGDSAVYLCASSLRATYGELFFGEGSRLTVL.

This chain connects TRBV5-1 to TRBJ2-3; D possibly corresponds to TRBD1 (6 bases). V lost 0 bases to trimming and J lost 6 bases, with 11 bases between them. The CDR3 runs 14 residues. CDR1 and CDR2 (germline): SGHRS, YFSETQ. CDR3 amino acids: CASSLGTDWDTQYF. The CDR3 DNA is TGCGCCAGCAGCTTGGGGACAGATTGGGATACGCAGTATTTT.

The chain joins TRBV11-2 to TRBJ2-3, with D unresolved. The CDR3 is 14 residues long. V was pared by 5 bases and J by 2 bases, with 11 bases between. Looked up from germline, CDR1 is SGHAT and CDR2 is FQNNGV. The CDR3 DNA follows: TGTGCCAGCAGCGGCAGGTTGTCCACAGATACGCAGTATTTT. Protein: CASSGRLSTDTQYF.

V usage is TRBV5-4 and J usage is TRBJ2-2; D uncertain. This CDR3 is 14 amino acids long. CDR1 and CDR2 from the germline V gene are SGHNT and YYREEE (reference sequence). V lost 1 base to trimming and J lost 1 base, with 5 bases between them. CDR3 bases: TGTGCCAGCAGCTTGAACAGGAACACCGGGGAGCTGTTTTTT. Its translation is CASSLNRNTGELFF. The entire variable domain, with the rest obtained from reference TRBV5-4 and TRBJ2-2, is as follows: ETGVTQSPTHLIKTRGQQVTLRCSSQSGHNTVSWYQQALGQGPQFIFQYYREEENGRGNFPPRFSGLQFPNYSSELNVNALELDDSALYLCASSLNRNTGELFFGEGSRLTVL.

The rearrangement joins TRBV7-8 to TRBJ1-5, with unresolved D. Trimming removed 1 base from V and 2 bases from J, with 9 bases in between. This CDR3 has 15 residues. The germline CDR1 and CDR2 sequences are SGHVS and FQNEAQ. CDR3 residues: CASSLGQVRNQPQHF. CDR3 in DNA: TGTGCCAGCAGCTTAGGGCAGGTGCGCAATCAGCCCCAGCATTTT.

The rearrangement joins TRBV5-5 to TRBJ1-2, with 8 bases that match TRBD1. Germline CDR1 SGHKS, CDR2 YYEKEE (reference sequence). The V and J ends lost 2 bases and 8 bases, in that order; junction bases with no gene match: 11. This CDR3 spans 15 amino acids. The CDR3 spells CASSFEGQGAEGYTF. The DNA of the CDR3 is TGTGCCAGCAGCTTTGAGGGGCAGGGGGCTGAAGGCTACACCTTC.

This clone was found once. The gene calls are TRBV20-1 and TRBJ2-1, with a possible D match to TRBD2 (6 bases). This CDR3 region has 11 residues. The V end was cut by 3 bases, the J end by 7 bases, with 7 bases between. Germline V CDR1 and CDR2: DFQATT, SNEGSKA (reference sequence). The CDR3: CSASLANEQFF. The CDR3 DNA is TGCAGTGCTAGTCTAGCGAATGAGCAGTTCTTC.

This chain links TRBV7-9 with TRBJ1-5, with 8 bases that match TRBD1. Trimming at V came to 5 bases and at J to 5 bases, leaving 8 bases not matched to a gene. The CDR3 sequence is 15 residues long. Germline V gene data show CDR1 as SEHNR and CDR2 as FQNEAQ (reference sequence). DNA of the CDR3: TGTGCCAGCAGCCCCAGAGCAGGGGGCGATCAGCCCCAGCATTTT. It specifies CASSPRAGGDQPQHF.

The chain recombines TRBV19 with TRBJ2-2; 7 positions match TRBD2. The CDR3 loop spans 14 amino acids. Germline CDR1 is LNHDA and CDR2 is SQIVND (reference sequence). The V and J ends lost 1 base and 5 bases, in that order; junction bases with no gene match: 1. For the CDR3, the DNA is TGTGCCAGTAGTATAGCGGGGGGAACCGGGGAGCTGTTTTTT. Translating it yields CASSIAGGTGELFF.

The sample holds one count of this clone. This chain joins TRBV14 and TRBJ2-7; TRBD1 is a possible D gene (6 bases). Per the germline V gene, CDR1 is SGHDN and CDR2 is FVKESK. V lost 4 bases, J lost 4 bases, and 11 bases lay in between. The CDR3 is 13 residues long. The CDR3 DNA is TGTGCCAGCAGCCCCGACAGGACGTACGAGCAGTACTTC. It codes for CASSPDRTYEQYF.

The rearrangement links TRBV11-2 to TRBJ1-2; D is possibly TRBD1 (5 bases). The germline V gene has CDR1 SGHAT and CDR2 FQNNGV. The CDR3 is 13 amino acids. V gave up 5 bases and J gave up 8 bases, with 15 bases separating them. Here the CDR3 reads CASSGGVGTGYTF. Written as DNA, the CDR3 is TGTGCCAGCAGCGGGGGGGTCGGAACCGGCTACACCTTC.

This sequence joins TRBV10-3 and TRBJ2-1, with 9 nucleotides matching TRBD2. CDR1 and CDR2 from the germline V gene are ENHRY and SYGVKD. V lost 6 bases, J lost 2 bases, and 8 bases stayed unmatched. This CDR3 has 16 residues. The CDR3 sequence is CAISNLAGSTYNEQFF. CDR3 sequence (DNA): TGTGCCATCAGCAATCTAGCGGGGAGTACCTACAATGAGCAGTTCTTC.

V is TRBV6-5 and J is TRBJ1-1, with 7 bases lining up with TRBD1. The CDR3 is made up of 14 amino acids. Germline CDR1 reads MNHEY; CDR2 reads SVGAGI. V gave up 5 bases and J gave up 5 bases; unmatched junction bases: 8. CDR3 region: CASSLSTGLTEAFF. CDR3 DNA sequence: TGTGCCAGCAGTCTATCGACAGGGCTGACTGAAGCTTTCTTT.